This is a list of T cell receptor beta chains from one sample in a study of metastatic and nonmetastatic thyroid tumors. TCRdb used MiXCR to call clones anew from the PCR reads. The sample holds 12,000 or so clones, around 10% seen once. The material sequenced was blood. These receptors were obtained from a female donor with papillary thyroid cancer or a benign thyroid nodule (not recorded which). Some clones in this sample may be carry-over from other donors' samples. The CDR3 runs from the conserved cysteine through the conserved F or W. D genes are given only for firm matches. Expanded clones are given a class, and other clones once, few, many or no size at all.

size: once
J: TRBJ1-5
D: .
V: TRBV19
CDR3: CASSIVQPRGNRPQHF
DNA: TGTGCCAGTAGTATAGTACAACCAAGGGGCAATCGGCCCCAGCATTTT

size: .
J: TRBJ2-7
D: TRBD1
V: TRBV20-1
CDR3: CSATGTESSHEQYF
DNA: TGCAGTGCCACCGGGACAGAGAGCTCCCACGAGCAGTACTTC

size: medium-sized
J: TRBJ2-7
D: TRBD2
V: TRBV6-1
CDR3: CASTVTSGSSYEQYF
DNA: TGTGCCAGCACCGTAACTAGCGGTAGCTCCTACGAGCAGTACTTC

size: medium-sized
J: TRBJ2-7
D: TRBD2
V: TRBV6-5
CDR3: CASSYPEERENYEQYF
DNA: TGTGCCAGCAGTTACCCCGAGGAGCGGGAAAACTACGAGCAGTACTTC

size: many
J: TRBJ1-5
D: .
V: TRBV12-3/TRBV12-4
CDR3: CAGSYQGGNQPQHF
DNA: TGTGCCGGCAGTTATCAGGGTGGCAATCAGCCCCAGCATTTT

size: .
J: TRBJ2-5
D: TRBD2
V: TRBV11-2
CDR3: CASSRQFGRGKKETQYF
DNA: TGTGCCAGCAGCCGCCAGTTCGGGCGGGGGAAGAAAGAGACCCAGTACTTC

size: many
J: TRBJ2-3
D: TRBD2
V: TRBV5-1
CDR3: CASSLFPSGGPADTQYF
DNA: TGCGCCAGCAGCTTGTTTCCTAGCGGGGGGCCCGCAGATACGCAGTATTTT

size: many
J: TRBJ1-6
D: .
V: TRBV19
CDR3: CASSIFRRSKNSPLHF
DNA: TGTGCCAGTAGTATCTTCAGACGGAGTAAGAATTCACCCCTCCACTTT

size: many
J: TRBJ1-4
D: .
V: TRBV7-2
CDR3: CASSLYATNEKLFF
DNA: TGTGCCAGCAGCTTATACGCGACGAATGAAAAACTGTTTTTT

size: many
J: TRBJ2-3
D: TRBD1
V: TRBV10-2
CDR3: CASSTGGRIAQYF
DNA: TGCGCCAGCAGCACAGGGGGCCGGATAGCGCAGTATTTT

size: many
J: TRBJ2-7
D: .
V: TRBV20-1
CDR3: CSARGGDRNEQYF
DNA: TGCAGTGCTAGAGGGGGCGACAGAAACGAGCAGTACTTC

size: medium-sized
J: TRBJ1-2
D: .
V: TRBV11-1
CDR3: CASSSGVGYTF
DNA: TGTGCCAGCAGCTCCGGGGTCGGCTACACCTTC

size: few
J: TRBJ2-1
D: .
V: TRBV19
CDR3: CASSNLISSTEQFF
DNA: TGTGCCAGTAGTAACCTTATCTCTAGTACTGAGCAGTTCTTC

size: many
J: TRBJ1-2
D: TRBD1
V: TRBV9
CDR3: CASSVSTDRGRVVNYGYTF
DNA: TGTGCCAGCAGCGTGAGCACTGACAGGGGAAGGGTGGTCAACTATGGCTACACCTTC

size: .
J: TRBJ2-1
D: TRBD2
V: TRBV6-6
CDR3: CASSYGRSSGYNEQFF
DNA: TGTGCCAGCAGTTACGGGCGGTCTAGCGGCTACAATGAGCAGTTCTTC

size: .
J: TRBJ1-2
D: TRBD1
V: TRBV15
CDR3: CATSRVQGSNYGYTF
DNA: TGTGCCACCAGCAGAGTACAGGGGTCCAACTATGGCTACACCTTC

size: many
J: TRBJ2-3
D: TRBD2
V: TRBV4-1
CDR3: CASSPLERGSTDTQYF
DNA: TGCGCCAGCAGCCCCTTGGAGCGGGGGAGCACAGATACGCAGTATTTT

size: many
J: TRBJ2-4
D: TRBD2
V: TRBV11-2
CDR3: CASSLGTSGKNIQYF
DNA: TGTGCCAGCAGCCTCGGGACTAGCGGAAAAAACATTCAGTACTTC

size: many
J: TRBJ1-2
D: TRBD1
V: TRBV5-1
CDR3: CASSFGTGGHTF
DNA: TGCGCCAGCAGCTTTGGGACAGGGGGACACACCTTC

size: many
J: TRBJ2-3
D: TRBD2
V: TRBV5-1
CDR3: CASSPRASGGGSDTQYF
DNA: TGCGCCAGCAGCCCGAGGGCTAGCGGGGGGGGCTCAGATACGCAGTATTTT

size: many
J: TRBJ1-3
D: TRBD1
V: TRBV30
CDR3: CAWAGDRSSGDTIYF
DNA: TGTGCCTGGGCGGGGGACAGGAGCTCTGGAGACACCATATATTTT

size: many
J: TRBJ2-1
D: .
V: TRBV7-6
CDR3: CASSQPKLMSLLNEQFF
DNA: TGTGCCAGCAGCCAACCCAAGCTGATGAGCTTGTTGAATGAGCAGTTCTTC

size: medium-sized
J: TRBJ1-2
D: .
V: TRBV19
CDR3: CASSEGRRGYTF
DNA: TGTGCCAGTAGTGAGGGGCGTAGGGGCTACACCTTC

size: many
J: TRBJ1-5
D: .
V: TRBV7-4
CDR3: CASSLQGEGNGQPQHF
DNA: TGTGCCAGCAGCTTGCAGGGTGAGGGAAATGGTCAGCCCCAGCATTTT

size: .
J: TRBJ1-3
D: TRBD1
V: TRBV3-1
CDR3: CASSQDLCGTASSGNTIYF
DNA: TGTGCCAGCAGCCAAGATCTATGTGGGACAGCTAGCTCTGGAAACACCATATATTTT

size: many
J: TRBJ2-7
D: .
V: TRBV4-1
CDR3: CASSQAPGYEQYF
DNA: TGCGCCAGCAGCCAAGCCCCAGGCTACGAGCAGTACTTC

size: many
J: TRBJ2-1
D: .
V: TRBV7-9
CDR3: CASDLVGSSYNEQFF
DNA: TGTGCCAGCGACCTCGTGGGTAGCTCCTACAATGAGCAGTTCTTC

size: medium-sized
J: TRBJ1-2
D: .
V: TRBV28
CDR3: CASGTEINYGYTF
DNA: TGTGCCAGCGGAACAGAAATTAACTATGGCTACACCTTC

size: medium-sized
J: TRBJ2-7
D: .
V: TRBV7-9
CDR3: CASSPTVSYEQYF
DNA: TGTGCCAGCAGCCCGACAGTCTCCTACGAGCAGTACTTC